Below are 23 T cell receptor beta chains sequenced from a single sample in a study of radiation and T cells in renal cell carcinoma. Specified treatment: treatment-naive control, cytoreductive nephrectomy. The repertoire was sequenced with immunoSEQ multiplex PCR; TCRdb's copy has only in-frame clones and lacks some. The sample carries about 23,000 clones, less than 55% recorded once. Sample: tumor tissue, taken from a patient whose treatment was nephrectomy without radiotherapy. These receptors were collected from a human donor with renal cell carcinoma.

The chain employs TRBV18 and TRBJ1-1; TRBD1 agrees at 8 bases. Germline assignment: CDR1 KGHSH and CDR2 LQKENI. This CDR3 has 15 amino acids. J gave up 6 bases and V 1 base, and 7 bases lay outside the gene matches. DNA of the CDR3: TGTGCCAGCTCACCACTTGCAGGGGGCGTTGCTGAAGCTTTCTTT. It codes for CASSPLAGGVAEAFF.

The rearrangement links TRBV9 to TRBJ2-1, with TRBD2 as a possible D gene (5 bases). V dropped 2 bases and J dropped 5 bases, with 14 bases sitting between them. The CDR3 is made up of 15 amino acids. CDR1 and CDR2 (germline): SGDLS, YYNGEE. This CDR3 is CASSVRDTLHNEQFF. CDR3 sequence (DNA): TGTGCCAGCAGCGTTCGGGATACCCTACACAATGAGCAGTTCTTC.

V is TRBV10-3 and J is TRBJ2-7; 7 nucleotides agree with TRBD1. Germline V gene sequence: CDR1 ENHRY, CDR2 SYGVKD. J was trimmed by 6 bases and V by 3 bases; bases with no gene match: 14. This CDR3 has 16 residues. CDR3 residues: CAISDYRQGYFFEQYF. The CDR3 region has the DNA TGTGCCATCAGTGACTACAGACAGGGATATTTCTTCGAGCAGTACTTC.

This chain joins TRBV7-9 and TRBJ2-7; 7 nucleotides align to TRBD1. Germline loops: CDR1 SEHNR, CDR2 FQNEAQ (reference sequence). This CDR3 is built from 13 residues. J lost 1 base, V lost 6 bases, and 3 bases had no gene match. The DNA for the CDR3 is TGTGCCAGCAGTAGCAGGGGGTCCTACGAGCAGTACTTC. It is translated as CASSSRGSYEQYF.

The rearrangement links TRBV7-2 to TRBJ2-3; D uncertain. The V end was cut by 5 bases, the J end by 2 bases, with 11 bases between. The germline gives CDR1 SGHTA, CDR2 FQGNSA. This CDR3 has 14 residues. The CDR3 coding sequence is TGTGCCAGCAGCCCCCGGCTAACCACAGATACGCAGTATTTT. This codes for CASSPRLTTDTQYF.

The V and J genes are TRBV6-5 and TRBJ1-6; D gene unclear. The CDR3 runs 13 residues. V was pared by 5 bases and J by 4 bases, with 6 bases between. Germline V lookup: CDR1 MNHEY, CDR2 SVGAGI. The CDR3 here is CASSGTYNSPLHF. CDR3 nucleotide sequence: TGTGCCAGCAGTGGCACGTATAATTCACCCCTCCACTTT.

The gene calls are TRBV6-6 and TRBJ1-6; tentatively, D is TRBD1 (6 bases). With 4 bases removed from V and 10 bases from J, the gap between germline ends came to 11 bases. Per the germline V gene, CDR1 is MNHNY and CDR2 is SVGAGI (reference sequence). This CDR3 is built from 13 residues. CDR3 nucleotide sequence: TGTGCCAGCAGTTCGGACAGTCGGTCACCCCTCCACTTT. It encodes CASSSDSRSPLHF.

This chain connects TRBV7-2 to TRBJ1-1; D unclear. Deletions cut 1 base from V and 5 bases from J, with 14 bases between. The CDR3 covers 15 residues. CDR1 and CDR2 from the germline V gene are SGHTA and FQGNSA. The CDR3 DNA reads as TGTGCCAGCAGCTTAGATGGGAGGGTAGGGACTGAAGCTTTCTTT. Its protein is CASSLDGRVGTEAFF.

In this sample, this clone turned up a few times. The chain carries TRBV25-1 and TRBJ2-2, with D perhaps matching TRBD1 (6 bases). V was trimmed by 5 bases and J by 4 bases, leaving 8 bases between them. The length of the CDR3 is 13 residues. CDR1 MGHDK and CDR2 SYGVNS come from the germline V gene. CDR3 DNA sequence: TGTGCCAGCAGTTTAGGGGGCACCGGGGAGCTGTTTTTT. As protein: CASSLGGTGELFF.

The chain is built from TRBV4-2 and TRBJ2-1; 10 bases agree with TRBD2. The CDR3 has 16 residues. Germline trimming cut 4 bases from V and 2 bases from J; bases unmatched to any gene: 5. The germline gives CDR1 LGHNA, CDR2 YNFKEQ. The CDR3 loop reads CASSLAGGLTYNEQFF. The CDR3 DNA reads TGTGCCAGCAGCCTAGCGGGGGGACTTACCTACAATGAGCAGTTCTTC.

The rearrangement uses TRBV5-4 and TRBJ1-1; 7 bases are a match to TRBD1. V lost 2 bases, J lost 4 bases, and 8 bases stayed unmatched. The CDR3 totals 15 residues. Per germline, CDR1 SGHNT and CDR2 YYREEE (reference sequence). CDR3 protein: CASSFKRQGGTEAFF. CDR3 bases: TGTGCCAGCAGCTTTAAGAGACAGGGCGGCACTGAAGCTTTCTTT.

V and J are TRBV7-7 and TRBJ1-1; D is undetermined. V was cut by 2 bases and J by 1 base, with 5 bases left in between. This CDR3 contains 13 residues. CDR1 and CDR2 from the germline V gene are SSHAT and FNYEAQ (reference sequence). Here the CDR3 DNA reads TGTGCCAGCAGCTTACGAGAGAACACTGAAGCTTTCTTT. This encodes CASSLRENTEAFF.

This clone was observed once. V is TRBV6-5 and J is TRBJ1-2; weak D call: TRBD1 (5 bases). This CDR3 contains 14 residues. Deletions cut 6 bases from V and 2 bases from J, with 13 bases between. Per germline, CDR1 MNHEY and CDR2 SVGAGI. This CDR3 is CASSPGRANYGYTF. The CDR3 nucleotides are TGTGCCAGCAGCCCAGGGAGAGCGAACTATGGCTACACCTTC.

The gene calls are TRBV5-3 and TRBJ2-7; 9 positions agree with TRBD1. TRBV5-3 is an ORF, and what it does is uncertain. CDR3 length: 14 residues. V gave up 0 bases and J gave up 3 bases; unmatched junction bases: 1. The CDR3 DNA reads as TGTGCCAGAAGCTTGGGGGACAGGGTCTACGAGCAGTACTTC. It codes for CARSLGDRVYEQYF.

This clone is medium-sized. The chain carries TRBV18 and TRBJ2-7; 8 nucleotides agree with TRBD1. Trimming removed 5 bases from V and 0 bases from J; junction bases left unmatched: 9. CDR3 length equals 16 residues. Germline assignment: CDR1 KGHSH and CDR2 LQKENI. The CDR3 here is CASSTGQGPRSYEQYF. DNA of the CDR3: TGTGCCAGCTCAACCGGACAGGGTCCCCGCTCCTACGAGCAGTACTTC.

This chain connects TRBV4-3 to TRBJ2-1; 13 bases match TRBD2. Germline-derived CDR1 and CDR2 are LGHNA and YSLEER. J lost 8 bases, V lost 1 base, and 11 bases had no gene match. CDR3 length: 18 residues. In DNA, the CDR3 is TGCGCCAGCAGCCAAGTGGGACTAGCGGGGACCGTTTGGGATGAGCAGTTCTTC. Amino acid sequence: CASSQVGLAGTVWDEQFF.

V and J are TRBV7-6 and TRBJ2-3; tentative D call: TRBD1 (6 bases). Germline CDR1 is SGHVS and CDR2 is FNYEAQ. The V gene lost 5 bases and the J gene lost 4 bases, with 16 bases spanning the gap. This CDR3 region has 15 residues. CDR3 coding DNA: TGTGCCAGCAGCCCAGGGGTGGGGGCCCCAGATACGCAGTATTTT. Its translation: CASSPGVGAPDTQYF.

This clone showed up just a few times. The V call is TRBV18, the J call TRBJ2-7; D is possibly TRBD1 (7 bases). The CDR3 loop spans 15 amino acids. V lost 5 bases and J lost 4, with 18 bases in between. Germline-derived CDR1 and CDR2 are KGHSH and LQKENI. The CDR3 bases are TGTGCCAGCTCATCTCCGGTCAGGGGGGATTACGAGCAGTACTTC. Its protein product is CASSSPVRGDYEQYF.

The rearrangement joins TRBV7-2 to TRBJ1-5, with 7 positions matching TRBD1. The trim removed 3 bases at V and 9 bases at J, leaving 8 bases unmatched. Germline CDR1 SGHTA, CDR2 FQGNSA. The CDR3 runs 14 residues. CDR3 sequence reads: CASSLIQGTSPQHF. The DNA of the CDR3 is TGTGCCAGCAGCTTGATACAGGGGACGTCGCCCCAGCATTTT.

In its sample, this clone was seen once. The DNA for the CDR3 is TGCAGCGTTGCCATCGGACTAAGCGGGGGCACAGATACGCAGTATTTT. This sequence encodes CSVAIGLSGGTDTQYF. This chain joins TRBV29-1 and TRBJ2-3; TRBD2 aligns across 7 bases. J lost 1 base, V lost 4 bases, and 11 bases had no gene match. The CDR3 covers 16 residues. Germline CDR1 is SQVTM and CDR2 is ANQGSEA.

In this sample, this clone turned up a few times. The chain employs TRBV6-6 and TRBJ1-1; D possibly corresponds to TRBD1 (6 bases). This CDR3 spans 16 amino acids. The V gene's germline CDR1 is MNHNY and CDR2 SVGAGI (reference sequence). V gave up 6 bases and J gave up 2 bases, with 19 bases separating them. The DNA for the CDR3 is TGTGCCAGCAGCAAGGACAGTCTTATTCCAAACACTGAAGCTTTCTTT. Translation gives CASSKDSLIPNTEAFF.

CDR3 in DNA: TGTGCCAGCAGTCCCTGGCTGGATCAGCCCCAGCATTTT. It encodes CASSPWLDQPQHF. V gene TRBV27 combines with J gene TRBJ1-5, with D uncertain. Germline V gene data show CDR1 as MNHEY and CDR2 as SMNVEV (reference sequence). Trimming left V 5 bases short and J 5 bases short, with 10 bases between. The CDR3 sequence is 13 residues long.

This clone appeared many times. The chain links TRBV19 to TRBJ1-6; 7 positions agree with TRBD1. Germline loops: CDR1 LNHDA, CDR2 SQIVND (reference sequence). This CDR3 has 13 residues. Trimming cost V 5 bases and J 17 bases; bases outside gene matches: 12. The CDR3 DNA reads TGTGCCAGTAGTTCAACGACAGGGACCCTCGTCCACTTT. It is translated as CASSSTTGTLVHF.